A selection of T cell receptor beta chains follows, all from one sample in a study of T cells after yellow fever vaccination. TCRdb itself ran the 5' RACE reads through MiXCR, one entry per CDR3 protein. The sample has 40,000 or so distinct CDR3 sequences, roughly 7% seen once; the top ten hold approximately 16%. Sequenced here: CD8+ T cells not binding an NS4B(214-222) dextramer, sorted from PBMCs, sampled 45 days after the yellow fever booster vaccination. All receptors come from a man younger than 40 who received the YFV17D yellow fever vaccine. The CDR3 runs from the conserved cysteine through the conserved F or W. The D gene is left open where the match is weak. Part of the rows lack a size; the others show once, few, many or a class for expanded clones.

abundance	d_gene	v_gene	j_gene	CDR3aa	CDR3nt
few	TRBD2	TRBV7-2	TRBJ2-2	CASSLWERGNTGELFF	TGTGCCAGCAGCTTATGGGAGCGGGGAAACACCGGGGAGCTGTTTTTT
few	-	TRBV6-4	TRBJ2-7	CASSDSNGQYF	TGTGCCAGCAGTGACTCGAATGGACAGTACTTC
-	-	TRBV7-3	TRBJ2-1	CASSPWLGGGNEQFF	TGTGCCAGCAGCCCCTGGCTAGGAGGAGGCAATGAGCAGTTCTTC
many	TRBD1	TRBV29-1	TRBJ1-1	CSVVGQGAEAFF	TGCAGCGTTGTAGGACAGGGGGCTGAAGCTTTCTTT
few	-	TRBV6-1	TRBJ1-6	CASSPDRHNSPLHF	TGTGCCAGCAGCCCGGACAGACATAATTCACCCCTCCACTTT
many	TRBD1	TRBV7-2	TRBJ2-3	CASSLRATTGESTDTQYF	TGTGCCAGCAGCTTACGGGCTACGACAGGGGAGAGCACAGATACGCAGTATTTT
many	TRBD2	TRBV4-1	TRBJ2-5	CASSQEELAGGETQYF	TGCGCCAGCAGCCAAGAAGAGCTAGCGGGAGGAGAGACCCAGTACTTC
many	TRBD2	TRBV3-1	TRBJ2-7	CASSQEPSGSNEQYF	TGTGCCAGCAGCCAAGAACCTAGCGGGAGTAACGAGCAGTACTTC
many	-	TRBV29-1	TRBJ1-2	CSVDSGQGTANYGYTF	TGCAGCGTTGATAGTGGGCAGGGAACAGCTAACTATGGCTACACCTTC
few	TRBD1	TRBV19	TRBJ2-1	CASNPSGTAYNEQFF	TGTGCCAGTAACCCCTCAGGGACAGCTTACAATGAGCAGTTCTTC
few	TRBD2	TRBV20-1	TRBJ2-2	CSARQAEREDTGELFF	TGCAGTGCTAGACAGGCCGAGCGGGAGGACACCGGGGAGCTGTTTTTT
many	-	TRBV29-1	TRBJ2-7	CSAGAALTYEQYF	TGCAGCGCCGGCGCCGCCTTAACCTACGAGCAGTACTTC
many	-	TRBV20-1	TRBJ2-1	CSAREYRESNEQFF	TGCAGTGCTAGAGAGTACCGGGAGAGTAATGAGCAGTTCTTC
medium-sized	-	TRBV9	TRBJ2-2	CASSGGGVPGELFF	TGTGCCAGCAGCGGCGGCGGGGTCCCCGGGGAGCTGTTTTTT
-	-	TRBV6-1	TRBJ2-4	CASSPRSIAKNIQYF	TGTGCCAGCAGTCCTCGTTCCATAGCCAAAAACATTCAGTACTTC
many	-	TRBV6-5	TRBJ2-2	CASSYRGAPEGGELFF	TGTGCCAGCAGTTACCGTGGGGCCCCAGAGGGCGGGGAGCTGTTTTTT
many	-	TRBV6-5	TRBJ2-1	CASRRLGYNEQFF	TGTGCCAGCCGGCGGCTAGGCTACAATGAGCAGTTCTTC
few	-	TRBV3-1	TRBJ2-7	CASTGMAGLHSHEQYF	TGTGCCAGCACCGGAATGGCGGGACTCCACTCCCACGAGCAGTACTTC
medium-sized	-	TRBV9	TRBJ2-7	CASSVGGDSYEQYF	TGTGCCAGCAGCGTAGGGGGGGACTCCTACGAGCAGTACTTC
many	TRBD2	TRBV27	TRBJ2-7	CASSLLRAGAGDFYEQYF	TGTGCCAGCAGTTTGTTGCGGGCCGGGGCGGGGGACTTCTACGAGCAGTACTTC
many	-	TRBV2	TRBJ2-3	CASGDFRTDTQYF	TGTGCCAGCGGGGACTTCCGCACAGATACGCAGTATTTT
many	-	TRBV29-1	TRBJ1-2	CSVPSPAGPYGYTF	TGCAGCGTTCCCTCCCCCGCAGGGCCTTATGGCTACACCTTC
-	-	TRBV11-2	TRBJ2-1	CVSSLEEVDYRIHEQFF	TGTGTCAGCAGCTTAGAGGAGGTGGACTACCGTATCCATGAGCAGTTCTTC
many	-	TRBV7-9	TRBJ2-3	CASSLDWGGQVYTQYF	TGTGCCAGCAGCTTAGATTGGGGGGGCCAGGTGTATACGCAGTATTTT
many	TRBD2	TRBV20-1	TRBJ2-7	CSAKGGRDYEQYF	TGCAGTGCTAAAGGCGGGAGGGACTACGAGCAGTACTTC
many	-	TRBV23-1	TRBJ2-7	CASSQSQPAGGYEQYF	TGCGCCAGCAGTCAATCCCAACCGGCGGGTGGGTACGAGCAGTACTTC
many	TRBD1	TRBV7-8	TRBJ1-5	CASSRDSPLGQPQHF	TGTGCCAGCAGCAGGGACAGTCCCTTAGGGCAGCCCCAGCATTTT
many	TRBD1	TRBV27	TRBJ2-2	CASSPPGTGMVHGELFF	TGTGCCAGCAGTCCGCCCGGGACAGGGATGGTTCACGGGGAGCTGTTTTTT
many	-	TRBV4-3	TRBJ2-7	CASSQDVGISYEQYF	TGCGCCAGCAGCCAAGATGTTGGAATTTCCTACGAGCAGTACTTC
many	-	TRBV30	TRBJ1-5	CAWSGTGHLGPQHF	TGTGCCTGGAGCGGAACGGGGCATCTGGGGCCCCAGCATTTT
many	-	TRBV11-2	TRBJ2-6	CASSLEPGGYGANVLTF	TGTGCCAGCAGCTTAGAACCCGGGGGATATGGGGCCAACGTCCTGACTTTC
many	-	TRBV7-3	TRBJ2-3	CASSSNLADTQYF	TGTGCCAGCAGCTCCAACCTGGCAGATACGCAGTATTTT
many	-	TRBV7-3	TRBJ1-2	CASSSGPGMKPAGYTF	TGTGCCAGCAGCTCAGGGCCGGGAATGAAACCGGCTGGCTACACCTTC
many	-	TRBV12-3/TRBV12-4	TRBJ2-3	CASSSGGPPDTQYF	TGTGCCAGCAGTTCCGGAGGGCCGCCAGATACGCAGTATTTT
many	-	TRBV28	TRBJ2-5	CASSLPGAGRWAQYF	TGTGCCAGCAGTTTACCGGGCGCGGGGAGATGGGCCCAGTACTTC
many	-	TRBV11-2	TRBJ2-7	CASSPVWGSHEQYF	TGTGCCAGCAGCCCAGTATGGGGGAGCCACGAGCAGTACTTC
many	-	TRBV28	TRBJ2-5	CASSLTGDFLGETQYF	TGTGCCAGCAGTTTAACCGGAGACTTTTTGGGAGAGACCCAGTACTTC
-	-	TRBV18	TRBJ2-1	CASSSGQSSYNEQFF	TGTGCCAGCTCATCGGGGCAGAGCTCCTACAATGAGCAGTTCTTC
many	-	TRBV25-1	TRBJ2-7	CASSDHSYEQYF	TGTGCCAGCAGTGATCACTCCTACGAGCAGTACTTC
many	-	TRBV6-5	TRBJ2-6	CASSYLGSGGANVLTF	TGTGCCAGCAGTTACCTCGGGTCAGGTGGGGCCAACGTCCTGACTTTC
many	-	TRBV6-2/TRBV6-3	TRBJ2-1	CASRTNNEQFF	TGTGCCAGCAGGACTAATAATGAGCAGTTCTTC
-	-	TRBV6-2/TRBV6-3	TRBJ1-5	CASSPGYNQPQHF	TGTGCCAGCAGTCCCGGTTACAATCAGCCCCAGCATTTT
many	-	TRBV20-1	TRBJ2-7	CSAYGTPDFYEQYF	TGCAGTGCCTACGGGACTCCAGACTTCTACGAGCAGTACTTC
many	-	TRBV7-9	TRBJ2-7	CASSADPAYEQYF	TGTGCCAGCAGCGCCGACCCAGCCTACGAGCAGTACTTC
many	-	TRBV1	TRBJ2-7	CTSSQEKTGVAYF	TGCACCAGCAGCCAAGAGAAAACGGGAGTGGCGTACTTC
many	TRBD1	TRBV27	TRBJ2-4	CASSSLRDRKPQIAKNIQYF	TGTGCCAGCAGTTCCCTTCGGGACAGGAAACCCCAGATCGCCAAAAACATTCAGTACTTC
many	-	TRBV23-1	TRBJ2-7	CASGRSDYEQYF	TGCGCCAGCGGGCGTTCCGACTACGAGCAGTACTTC
many	TRBD2	TRBV10-3	TRBJ2-2	CAISSSGTGGELFF	TGTGCCATCAGTAGTAGCGGGACTGGCGGGGAGCTGTTTTTT
-	-	TRBV27	TRBJ2-3	CASSLISVTDTQYF	TGTGCCAGCAGTTTAATAAGCGTCACAGATACGCAGTATTTT
many	-	TRBV4-3	TRBJ2-7	CASSQDGGSSSYEQYF	TGCGCCAGCAGCCAAGATGGGGGGTCCTCCTCCTACGAGCAGTACTTC
many	TRBD2	TRBV10-3	TRBJ2-7	CAISIAGGLLTEQYF	TGTGCCATCAGTATAGCGGGAGGTCTCCTTACCGAGCAGTACTTC
many	TRBD1	TRBV6-1	TRBJ1-4	CASSTSTGGGEKLFF	TGTGCCAGCAGTACATCTACAGGGGGCGGTGAAAAACTGTTTTTT
many	-	TRBV6-2/TRBV6-3	TRBJ1-6	CASTSDGQRYNSPLHF	TGTGCCAGCACCTCGGACGGACAGAGATATAATTCACCCCTCCACTTT
many	-	TRBV7-2	TRBJ2-1	CASSLVSRSQYNEQFF	TGTGCCAGCAGCTTAGTTTCTCGCAGCCAATACAATGAGCAGTTCTTC
few	-	TRBV7-2	TRBJ2-1	CASSPLQVTNEQFF	TGTGCCAGCAGCCCACTGCAGGTTACCAATGAGCAGTTCTTC